Reported below is one T cell receptor beta chain. What it binds is not known. The CDR3 extends over 17 amino acids. Trimming took 1 base from V and 0 from J; bases not matched to a gene: 6. Germline CDR1 and CDR2: KGHDR and SFDVKD. Libraries were prepared by immunoSEQ multiplex PCR; TCRdb keeps only in-frame clonotypes and omits some of them. In the table there are 100,000 to 150,000 clones, about nine tenths of which are singletons. This sample was taken from a study of T cell responses to AZD1222 COVID-19 vaccine. Findings of the study overall: Repertoire collection took place solely once the T cell response had peaked.

The sequence was obtained from an adult in good health. Sequencing used peripheral blood, obtained on day 0 of AZD1222 vaccination. V usage is TRBV24-1 and J usage is TRBJ2-3; 7 bases agree with TRBD2. The CDR3 nucleotides read TGTGCCACCAGTGATTTTTCTAGCGGCGCTAGCACAGATACGCAGTATTTT. Translated: CATSDFSSGASTDTQYF.